The next 13 T cell receptor beta chains were all read from a single sample in a study of graft-versus-host responses after intestinal transplantation (dated by TCRdb to 2020 to 2022). Dithiothreitol, EDTA incubations and collagenase D digestion were used to isolate intraepithelial and lamina propria lymphocytes from graft specimens. Libraries were made using the immunoSEQ multiplex PCR assay. TCRdb carries this immuneACCESS record with in-frame sequences only. Its versions omit some clonotypes, under half of them owing to an unresolved V gene in the studies checked, with the rest unexplained. This sample lists about 5,000 clones; 65% to 90% were detected once. Approximately 11% of the sample goes to the ten largest clones. The input for sequencing was ileum tissue, taken 156 days after intestinal transplant. The receptors originated from a human patient who received an intestinal transplant, so some T cells may come from the graft donor.

CDR3 DNA sequence: TGCGCCAGCAGCTCGGGACAGGGTAATGAAAAACTGTTTTTT. It specifies CASSSGQGNEKLFF. This chain connects TRBV5-1 to TRBJ1-4; TRBD1 matches 9 bases. Germline CDR1 SGHRS, CDR2 YFSETQ. Trimming cost V 3 bases and J 4 bases; bases outside gene matches: 1. The CDR3 spans 14 residues.

Worth noting for this clone: The same CDR3 can be traced to other DNA sequences in this sample. V is TRBV5-1 and J is TRBJ1-2, with D perhaps matching TRBD1 (5 bases). V was pared by 3 bases and J by 6 bases, with 15 bases between. This CDR3 is built from 14 residues. Germline CDR1 reads SGHRS; CDR2 reads YFSETQ. The CDR3 reads CASSSTTAQHGYTF. The CDR3, as DNA: TGCGCCAGCAGCTCCACGACAGCTCAACATGGCTACACCTTC.

This chain links TRBV19 with TRBJ1-3; D ambiguous. The V end was cut by 6 bases, the J end by 4 bases, with 19 bases between. CDR1 LNHDA and CDR2 SQIVND come from the germline V gene (reference sequence). This CDR3 region has 16 residues. The CDR3 DNA reads TGTGCCAGTAGCCGACCTGAAGGACCCTCGGGAAACACCATATATTTT. Translated: CASSRPEGPSGNTIYF.

This chain uses TRBV4-1 with TRBJ1-1; D remains unclear. V was pared by 7 bases and J by 3 bases, with 15 bases between. The CDR3 consists of 14 residues. Germline V gene data show CDR1 as MGHRA and CDR2 as YSYEKL. The CDR3: CASTPRGWDTEAFF. DNA for the CDR3: TGCGCCAGCACCCCTCGAGGGTGGGACACTGAAGCTTTCTTT.

This chain uses TRBV4-2 with TRBJ2-5; 9 nucleotides align to TRBD1. The junction had 9 bases not matched to a gene; V was cut back by 3 bases and J by 1 base. The CDR3 is made up of 17 amino acids. In germline, CDR1 is LGHNA, CDR2 YNFKEQ. CDR3 in DNA: TGTGCCAGCAGCCAGAACGCCGGGACAGGGCCCCAAGAGACCCAGTACTTC. Translating gives CASSQNAGTGPQETQYF.

By proportion, this clone is large. CDR3 in amino acids: CASSLDRNTEAFF. In DNA form, the CDR3 reads TGCGCCAGCAGCCTTGACAGGAACACTGAAGCTTTCTTT. The rearrangement uses TRBV4-1 and TRBJ1-1; TRBD1 might be the D (5 bases). Germline CDR1 reads MGHRA; CDR2 reads YSYEKL. V lost 4 bases to trimming and J lost 1 base, with 7 bases between them. The CDR3 runs to 13 residues.

This clone has a single count. This chain uses TRBV7-6 with TRBJ1-2; the D is unclear. Germline V gene lookup returns CDR1 SGHVS and CDR2 FNYEAQ. Trimming left V 2 bases short and J 4 bases short, with 5 bases between. This CDR3 contains 12 residues. CDR3 amino acids: CASSLYGYGYTF. In DNA, the CDR3 is TGTGCCAGCAGCTTATATGGCTATGGCTACACCTTC.

This rearrangement joins TRBV5-5 to TRBJ1-3; the D gene is possibly TRBD1 (5 bases). The length of the CDR3 is 14 residues. Germline assignment: CDR1 SGHKS and CDR2 YYEKEE (reference sequence). V lost 4 bases, J lost 1 base, and 9 bases lay in between. The CDR3 nucleotides read TGTGCCAGCAGCCCTGGGGGGTCTGGAAACACCATATATTTT. The encoded protein is CASSPGGSGNTIYF.

This clone was counted only a few times. The chain links TRBV7-2 to TRBJ1-3; D remains ambiguous. The germline gives CDR1 SGHTA, CDR2 FQGNSA. Trimming pared 5 bases from V and 7 bases from J, leaving 12 bases between. CDR3 length: 13 amino acids. The CDR3 nucleotides are TGTGCCAGCAGCGTTGGGTCTGCGAACACCATATATTTT. It encodes CASSVGSANTIYF. Supplemented by reference TRBV7-2 and TRBJ1-3, the full variable domain reads GAGVSQSPSNKVTEKGKDVELRCDPISGHTALYWYRQSLGQGLEFLIYFQGNSAPDKSGLPSDRFSAERTGGSVSTLTIQRTQQEDSAVYLCASSVGSANTIYFGEGSWLTVV.

Note on this clone: At one end, the junction sequence differs from germline, possibly due to a read error. V gene TRBV6-1 combines with J gene TRBJ1-4; D not resolved. This CDR3 spans 13 amino acids. CDR1 is MNHNS, CDR2 SASEGT, per germline. CDR3 DNA sequence: TGTGCCGGCAGTGAACAAGGAGTCGAAAAACTGTTTTTT. It yields the protein CAGSEQGVEKLFF.

This clone was seen a single time. V and J are TRBV28 and TRBJ2-4; possibly TRBD2 for D (6 bases). V lost 3 bases and J 3 bases, leaving 15 bases between the germline ends. CDR1 MDHEN and CDR2 SYDVKM come from the germline V gene. There are 16 residues in the CDR3. CDR3 loop: CASSLLTGVDKNIQYF. DNA for the CDR3: TGTGCCAGCAGTTTGCTAACGGGAGTGGACAAAAACATTCAGTACTTC. The complete variable domain, with remaining parts taken from reference TRBV28 and TRBJ2-4, reads DVKVTQSSRYLVKRTGEKVFLECVQDMDHENMFWYRQDPGLGLRLIYFSYDVKMKEKGDIPEGYSVSREKKERFSLILESASTNQTSMYLCASSLLTGVDKNIQYFGAGTRLSVL.

This chain connects TRBV7-9 to TRBJ1-1; D perhaps matches TRBD1 (6 bases). This CDR3 is 13 amino acids long. CDR1 and CDR2 from the germline V gene are SEHNR and FQNEAQ (reference sequence). V lost 6 bases and J lost 3, with 11 bases in between. The DNA for the CDR3 is TGTGCCAGCAGGTCGGGGGGCTACACTGAAGCTTTCTTT. Encoded protein: CASRSGGYTEAFF.

CDR3 region: CASSLLAATNEKLFF. CDR3 nucleotides: TGTGCCAGCAGCTTACTGGCGGCAACTAATGAAAAACTGTTTTTT. The chain uses TRBV16 and TRBJ1-4; D call uncertain. This CDR3 comprises 15 residues. Germline V gene data show CDR1 as KGHSY and CDR2 as FQNENV. V was trimmed by 5 bases and J by 0 bases, leaving 10 bases between them. Drawing the rest from reference TRBV16 and TRBJ1-4, the complete variable domain is GEEVAQTPKHLVRGEGQKAKLYCAPIKGHSYVFWYQQVLKNEFKFLISFQNENVFDETGMPKERFSAKCLPNSPCSLEIQATKLEDSAVYFCASSLLAATNEKLFFGSGTQLSVL.